These 27 T cell receptor beta chains share one sample of origin, sequenced in a study of cytomegalovirus exposure and HLA in healthy donors. The PCR was carried out with 60 Vbeta primers and 13 Jbeta primers. Method: immunoSEQ multiplex PCR; TCRdb's copy keeps in-frame clones and lacks some. This table has about 150,000 clones, about four fifths appearing once. Sequencing used PBMCs. The receptors here all came from a woman aged 40 to 50 in good health and CMV-seropositive.

V usage is TRBV4-3 and J usage is TRBJ1-1, with D hard to call. Germline loops: CDR1 LGHNA, CDR2 YSLEER. Trimming pared 0 bases from V and 0 bases from J, leaving 8 bases between. The CDR3 runs to 15 residues. The CDR3 here is CASSQERHLNTEAFF. CDR3 DNA: TGCGCCAGCAGCCAAGAACGACATTTGAACACTGAAGCTTTCTTT.

The chain carries TRBV28 and TRBJ2-5; 8 bases agree with TRBD1. The better agreement between TRBJ2-7 and the DNA end casts doubt on the J call. CDR1 is MDHEN and CDR2 is SYDVKM in the germline V gene. The CDR3 has 14 residues. The CDR3 loop reads CASSRTGTRFEQYF. The CDR3 nucleotides are TGTGCCAGCAGCAGGACAGGGACGCGGTTCGAGCAGTACTTC.

The genes are TRBV2 and TRBJ1-1; the match to TRBD1 covers 9 bases. Germline V gene sequence: CDR1 SNHLY, CDR2 FYNNEI. This CDR3 contains 20 residues. After removal of 5 bases from V and 3 bases from J, the junction contained 22 bases not matched to a gene. The CDR3 protein is CASSTSPSTGGIPEYTEAFF. The CDR3 nucleotides are TGTGCCAGCAGTACGTCCCCCTCGACAGGGGGTATCCCCGAGTACACTGAAGCTTTCTTT. Combining the CDR3 with reference TRBV2 and TRBJ1-1 gives the whole variable domain EPEVTQTPSHQVTQMGQEVILRCVPISNHLYFYWYRQILGQKVEFLVSFYNNEISEKSEIFDDQFSVERPDGSNFTLKIRSTKLEDSAMYFCASSTSPSTGGIPEYTEAFFGQGTRLTVV.

V usage is TRBV7-9 and J usage is TRBJ1-1, with D perhaps matching TRBD1 (6 bases). The CDR3 has 16 amino acids. Trimming removed 0 bases from V and 0 bases from J, with 11 bases in between. Germline lookup yields CDR1 SEHNR and CDR2 FQNEAQ (reference sequence). Written as DNA, the CDR3 is TGTGCCAGCAGCTTAGCTCCGGGGACACTGAACACTGAAGCTTTCTTT. Residues: CASSLAPGTLNTEAFF.

The chain carries TRBV27 and TRBJ1-2; 7 nucleotides line up with TRBD1. Per germline, CDR1 MNHEY and CDR2 SMNVEV (reference sequence). Trimming at V came to 8 bases and at J to 5 bases, leaving 5 bases not matched to a gene. This CDR3 region has 12 residues. The CDR3 spells CASRGQTYGYTF. DNA for the CDR3: TGTGCCAGCCGGGGACAGACTTATGGCTACACCTTC.

The V call is TRBV10-2, the J call TRBJ2-3; 7 nucleotides agree with TRBD2. The CDR3 contains 16 residues. In germline, CDR1 is WSHSY, CDR2 SAAADI. Germline trimming cut 3 bases from V and 0 bases from J; bases unmatched to any gene: 6. Written as DNA, the CDR3 is TGCGCCAGCAGTGAAGTAAGCGGGGAGAGCACAGATACGCAGTATTTT. Its translation is CASSEVSGESTDTQYF.

The V gene is TRBV6-5, the J gene TRBJ1-1; D is perhaps TRBD1 (5 bases). Germline-derived CDR1 and CDR2 are MNHEY and SVGAGI. This CDR3 spans 14 amino acids. The V end was cut by 4 bases, the J end by 8 bases, with 17 bases between. The CDR3 reads CASSSYLTVTEAFF. The CDR3, as DNA: TGTGCCAGCAGTTCCTACCTGACAGTAACAGAAGCTTTCTTT.

The rearrangement links TRBV5-1 to TRBJ1-1; TRBD1 might be the D (5 bases). Looked up from germline, CDR1 is SGHRS and CDR2 is YFSETQ. Trimming took 6 bases from V and 1 from J, leaving 10 bases between them. CDR3 length: 13 amino acids. CDR3 residues: CASTLQENTEAFF. The CDR3 coding sequence is TGCGCCAGCACTTTACAGGAGAACACTGAAGCTTTCTTT.

The chain is built from TRBV5-1 and TRBJ2-1; possibly TRBD1 for D (6 bases). Trimming stripped 2 bases from V and 0 bases from J, with 12 bases between. CDR1 is SGHRS, CDR2 YFSETQ, per germline. The CDR3 has 16 amino acids. CDR3 sequence: CASSLSQGSSYNEQFF. The CDR3 DNA follows: TGCGCCAGCAGCTTAAGCCAGGGGAGCTCCTACAATGAGCAGTTCTTC.

DNA of the CDR3: TGTGCCAGCAGAATAGACAGGTCCTTCGAGCAGTTCTTC. Its protein product is CASRIDRSFEQFF. The rearrangement links TRBV28 to TRBJ2-1, with D possibly TRBD1 on 6 matching bases. V was pared by 6 bases and J by 10 bases, with 16 bases between. Germline V lookup: CDR1 MDHEN, CDR2 SYDVKM. The CDR3 is made up of 13 amino acids.

This chain links TRBV7-9 with TRBJ2-6; 14 nucleotides line up with TRBD2. V was clipped by 5 bases and J by 0 bases; unmatched bases: 3. CDR1 SEHNR and CDR2 FQNEAQ come from the germline V gene (reference sequence). The CDR3 consists of 18 residues. CDR3 nucleotides: TGTGCCAGCAGCCTTGGGACTAGCGGGAGCTCTGGGGCCAACGTCCTGACTTTC. This encodes CASSLGTSGSSGANVLTF.

This clone was observed a few times. V and J are TRBV6-1 and TRBJ1-5; 7 bases match TRBD1. The V gene end was trimmed by 6 bases and the J gene end by 0 bases; junction bases not matched to a gene: 5. The CDR3 extends over 15 amino acids. Germline CDR1 is MNHNS and CDR2 is SASEGT. The CDR3 sequence: CASRLTGYSNQPQHF. CDR3 sequence (DNA): TGTGCCAGCAGGTTGACAGGGTATAGCAATCAGCCCCAGCATTTT.

This chain connects TRBV7-9 to TRBJ1-5, with D possibly being TRBD1 (5 bases). V was shortened by 2 bases and J by 5 bases, with 13 bases between the two germline ends. CDR1 SEHNR and CDR2 FQNEAQ come from the germline V gene (reference sequence). CDR3 length: 15 residues. CDR3 residues: CASSLQGGSHQPQHF. CDR3 bases: TGTGCCAGCAGCTTACAGGGAGGGTCGCATCAGCCCCAGCATTTT.

This chain uses TRBV6-5 with TRBJ2-3; D unclear. The CDR3 contains 12 residues. Germline V gene lookup returns CDR1 MNHEY and CDR2 SVGAGI. Trimming removed 4 bases from V and 7 bases from J, with 9 bases in between. CDR3 residues: CASSSWLHTQYF. CDR3 coding DNA: TGTGCCAGCAGTTCCTGGCTTCATACGCAGTATTTT.

The V call is TRBV7-8, the J call TRBJ1-2, with D hard to call. V was clipped by 1 base and J by 5 bases, with 14 bases between them. In germline, CDR1 is SGHVS, CDR2 FQNEAQ. The CDR3 totals 15 residues. CDR3: CASSLVQAGRYGYTF. CDR3 DNA sequence: TGTGCCAGCAGCTTAGTCCAAGCAGGAAGATATGGCTACACCTTC.

V usage is TRBV27 and J usage is TRBJ2-3, with a tentative D call TRBD2 (5 bases). The CDR3 contains 16 residues. V lost 5 bases to trimming and J lost 0 bases, with 15 bases between them. The germline V gene encodes CDR1 MNHEY and CDR2 SMNVEV (reference sequence). The CDR3, as DNA: TGTGCCAGCAGTATTGGGAGTAGCAGTAGCACAGATACGCAGTATTTT. It translates to CASSIGSSSSTDTQYF.

There are many counts of this clone. The chain couples TRBV30 to TRBJ1-1; D is ambiguous. Germline-derived CDR1 and CDR2 are GTSNPN and SVGIG (reference sequence). The V gene lost 1 base and the J gene lost 9 bases, with 12 bases spanning the gap. This CDR3 is built from 12 residues. CDR3 loop: CAWSGPMAKAFF. The DNA of the CDR3 is TGTGCCTGGAGTGGCCCCATGGCCAAAGCTTTCTTT. The full variable domain, in which reference TRBV30 and TRBJ1-1 provide the parts outside the CDR3, is SQTIHQWPATLVQPVGSPLSLECTVEGTSNPNLYWYRQAAGRGLQLLFYSVGIGQISSEVPQNLSASRPQDRQFILSSKKLLLSDSGFYLCAWSGPMAKAFFGQGTRLTVV.

V gene TRBV19 combines with J gene TRBJ1-4, with D unresolved. In germline, CDR1 is LNHDA, CDR2 SQIVND (reference sequence). Trimming pared 3 bases from V and 4 bases from J, leaving 9 bases between. The CDR3 contains 14 residues. CDR3 residues: CASSMEVYNEKLFF. Here the CDR3 DNA reads TGTGCCAGTAGTATGGAGGTCTATAATGAAAAACTGTTTTTT. Using reference TRBV19 and TRBJ1-4 for the parts outside the CDR3, the full variable domain is DGGITQSPKYLFRKEGQNVTLSCEQNLNHDAMYWYRQDPGQGLRLIYYSQIVNDFQKGDIAEGYSVSREKKESFPLTVTSAQKNPTAFYLCASSMEVYNEKLFFGSGTQLSVL.

This chain connects TRBV5-1 to TRBJ2-5; 7 bases are a match to TRBD1. Per the germline V gene, CDR1 is SGHRS and CDR2 is YFSETQ. With 2 bases clipped from V and 5 bases from J, the junction kept 12 bases outside the gene matches. CDR3 size: 16 residues. CDR3 loop: CASSLIQGLTGETQYF. Here the CDR3 DNA reads TGCGCCAGCAGCTTAATACAGGGGTTAACTGGGGAGACCCAGTACTTC.

The chain is built from TRBV7-3 and TRBJ2-2, with TRBD2 matching 7 bases. Germline-derived CDR1 and CDR2 are SGHTA and FQGTGA. This CDR3 has 15 residues. Trimming took 4 bases from V and 1 from J; bases not matched to a gene: 3. The DNA for the CDR3 is TGTGCCAGCAGCTCCCTAGCGGTGAACACCGGGGAGCTGTTTTTT. It yields the protein CASSSLAVNTGELFF. Full variable domain (outside the CDR3, taken from reference TRBV7-3 and TRBJ2-2): GAGVSQTPSNKVTEKGKYVELRCDPISGHTALYWYRQSLGQGPEFLIYFQGTGAADDSGLPNDRFFAVRPEGSVSTLKIQRTERGDSAVYLCASSSLAVNTGELFFGEGSRLTVL.

V gene TRBV27 combines with J gene TRBJ2-2; D might be TRBD2 (5 bases). The V gene lost 0 bases and the J gene lost 5 bases, with 16 bases spanning the gap. The CDR3 is 17 amino acids. CDR1 and CDR2 from the germline V gene are MNHEY and SMNVEV (reference sequence). The CDR3 loop is CASSLSVGSGYTGELFF. For the CDR3, the DNA is TGTGCCAGCAGTTTATCGGTTGGCTCGGGATATACCGGGGAGCTGTTTTTT.

The V call is TRBV7-6, the J call TRBJ2-5, with a tentative D call TRBD1 (6 bases). The CDR3 is 14 amino acids. V lost 8 bases to trimming and J lost 5 bases, with 18 bases between them. Germline CDR1 and CDR2: SGHVS and FNYEAQ. This chain's CDR3 is CASAREPGDETQYF. CDR3 coding DNA: TGTGCCAGCGCGAGGGAGCCAGGGGATGAGACCCAGTACTTC.

Of note for this clone: Other nucleotide sequences in the sample specify the same CDR3. V gene TRBV30 combines with J gene TRBJ2-1, with D possibly TRBD1 on 6 matching bases. The ends were cut back, 3 bases at V and 3 bases at J, with 12 bases in the middle. The CDR3 is 14 amino acids. Germline CDR1 GTSNPN, CDR2 SVGIG (reference sequence). CDR3 region: CAWRTDSNYNEQFF. The CDR3 DNA follows: TGTGCCTGGAGAACGGACAGCAACTACAATGAGCAGTTCTTC.

This clone has a handful of counts. The rearrangement joins TRBV7-6 to TRBJ1-2, with D possibly being TRBD1 (5 bases). V was cut by 5 bases and J by 8 bases, with 15 bases left in between. The CDR3 runs to 13 residues. Germline CDR1 reads SGHVS; CDR2 reads FNYEAQ. CDR3: CASSPWGAEGYTF. CDR3 coding DNA: TGTGCCAGCAGCCCCTGGGGCGCGGAGGGCTACACCTTC.

This clone has a handful of counts. V usage is TRBV18 and J usage is TRBJ2-7; 13 bases are a match to TRBD2. The V gene end was trimmed by 5 bases and the J gene end by 3 bases; junction bases not matched to a gene: 10. This CDR3 region has 17 residues. Germline CDR1 and CDR2: KGHSH and LQKENI. The CDR3, as DNA: TGTGCCAGCTCAAAGGGGACTAGCGGGAACTTCCACTACGAGCAGTACTTC. Its protein is CASSKGTSGNFHYEQYF.

The chain couples TRBV7-2 to TRBJ2-5; tentative D call: TRBD1 (6 bases). CDR1 is SGHTA, CDR2 FQGNSA, per germline. The V end was cut by 9 bases, the J end by 2 bases, with 13 bases between. CDR3 length: 13 amino acids. The CDR3 region has the DNA TGTGCCAGTGTCAGGGGCCTGCAAGAGACCCAGTACTTC. It encodes CASVRGLQETQYF.

The rearrangement joins TRBV18 to TRBJ1-4; D not resolved. The V gene's germline CDR1 is KGHSH and CDR2 LQKENI. The CDR3 extends over 15 amino acids. V lost 0 bases to trimming and J lost 7 bases, with 12 bases between them. CDR3 protein: CASSPPNRGSEKLFF. CDR3 nucleotide sequence: TGTGCCAGCTCACCACCGAACCGCGGAAGTGAAAAACTGTTTTTT.